This T cell receptor (beta chain) came from a study of high-grade serous ovarian cancer treatment subgroups. Background on the study: Each sample yielded on average roughly 7,500 unique TCR beta rearrangements from 14,000 or so reads.

Study observations and caveats: CDR1 and CDR2 were left unanalyzed; analyses focused on CDR3. Repertoire similarity ranged roughly 0.095 to 0.79 between tumors of one patient.

The CDR3 is made up of 14 amino acids. With V trimmed by 4 bases and J by 3 bases, 2 bases remained unmatched. Germline CDR1 MNHEY, CDR2 SMNVEV (reference sequence). The table came from immunoSEQ multiplex PCR; TCRdb's copy has only in-frame clones and leaves some out. The table lists roughly 5,000 clones, 60% to 75% of them singletons. Concerning this clone: Its antigen is not known.

Tumor samples were obtained before definitive surgery or chemotherapy. V is TRBV27 and J is TRBJ2-3; 9 positions match TRBD1. Sequencing used tumor tissue. The receptor was derived from a human donor with high-grade serous ovarian cancer. As DNA, the CDR3 is TGTGCCAGCAGTTCCGGGACAGGGACAGATACGCAGTATTTT. Protein product: CASSSGTGTDTQYF.